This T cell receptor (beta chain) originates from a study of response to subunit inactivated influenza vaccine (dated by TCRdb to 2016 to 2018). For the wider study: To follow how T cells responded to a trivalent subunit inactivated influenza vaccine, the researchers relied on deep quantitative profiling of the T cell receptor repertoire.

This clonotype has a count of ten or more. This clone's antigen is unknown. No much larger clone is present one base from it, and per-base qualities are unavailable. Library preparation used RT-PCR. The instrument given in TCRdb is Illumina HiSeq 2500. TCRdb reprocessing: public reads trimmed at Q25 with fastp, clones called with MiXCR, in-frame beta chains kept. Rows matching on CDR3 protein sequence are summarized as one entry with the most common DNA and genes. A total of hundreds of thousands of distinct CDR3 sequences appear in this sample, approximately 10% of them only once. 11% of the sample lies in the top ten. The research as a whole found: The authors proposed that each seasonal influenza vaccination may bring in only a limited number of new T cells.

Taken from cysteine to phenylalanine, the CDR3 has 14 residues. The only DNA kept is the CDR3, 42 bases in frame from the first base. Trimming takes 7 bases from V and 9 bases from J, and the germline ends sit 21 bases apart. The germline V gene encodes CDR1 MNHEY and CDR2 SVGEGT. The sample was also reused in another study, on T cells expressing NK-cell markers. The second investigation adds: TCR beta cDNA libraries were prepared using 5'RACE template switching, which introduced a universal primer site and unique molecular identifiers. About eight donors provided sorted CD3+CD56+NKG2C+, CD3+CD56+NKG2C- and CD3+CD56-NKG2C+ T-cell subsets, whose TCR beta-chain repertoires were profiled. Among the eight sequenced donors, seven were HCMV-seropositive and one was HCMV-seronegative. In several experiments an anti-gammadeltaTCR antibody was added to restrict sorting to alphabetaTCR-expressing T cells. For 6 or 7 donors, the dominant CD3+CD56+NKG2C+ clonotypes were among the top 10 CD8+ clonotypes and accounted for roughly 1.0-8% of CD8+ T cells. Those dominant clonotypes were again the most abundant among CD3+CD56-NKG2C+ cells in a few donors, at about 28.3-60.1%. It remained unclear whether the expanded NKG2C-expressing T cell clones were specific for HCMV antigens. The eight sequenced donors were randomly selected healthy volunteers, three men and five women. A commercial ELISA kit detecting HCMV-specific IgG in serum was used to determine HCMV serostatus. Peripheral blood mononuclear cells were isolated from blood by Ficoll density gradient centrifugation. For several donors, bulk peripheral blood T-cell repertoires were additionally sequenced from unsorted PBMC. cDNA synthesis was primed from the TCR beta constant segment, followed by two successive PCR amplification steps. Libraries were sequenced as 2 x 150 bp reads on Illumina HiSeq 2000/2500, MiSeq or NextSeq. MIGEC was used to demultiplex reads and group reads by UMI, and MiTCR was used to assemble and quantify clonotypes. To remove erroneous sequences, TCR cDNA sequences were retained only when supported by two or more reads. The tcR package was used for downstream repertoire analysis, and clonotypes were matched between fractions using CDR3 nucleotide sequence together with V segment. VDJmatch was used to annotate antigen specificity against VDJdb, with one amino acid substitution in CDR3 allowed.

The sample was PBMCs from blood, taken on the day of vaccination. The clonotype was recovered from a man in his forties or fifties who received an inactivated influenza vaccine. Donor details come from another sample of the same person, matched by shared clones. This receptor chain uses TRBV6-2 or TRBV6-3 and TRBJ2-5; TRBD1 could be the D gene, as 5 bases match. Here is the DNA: TGTGCCAGCACCTTGGACAACTTCAATGGGGCCCAGTACTTC. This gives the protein CASTLDNFNGAQYF.